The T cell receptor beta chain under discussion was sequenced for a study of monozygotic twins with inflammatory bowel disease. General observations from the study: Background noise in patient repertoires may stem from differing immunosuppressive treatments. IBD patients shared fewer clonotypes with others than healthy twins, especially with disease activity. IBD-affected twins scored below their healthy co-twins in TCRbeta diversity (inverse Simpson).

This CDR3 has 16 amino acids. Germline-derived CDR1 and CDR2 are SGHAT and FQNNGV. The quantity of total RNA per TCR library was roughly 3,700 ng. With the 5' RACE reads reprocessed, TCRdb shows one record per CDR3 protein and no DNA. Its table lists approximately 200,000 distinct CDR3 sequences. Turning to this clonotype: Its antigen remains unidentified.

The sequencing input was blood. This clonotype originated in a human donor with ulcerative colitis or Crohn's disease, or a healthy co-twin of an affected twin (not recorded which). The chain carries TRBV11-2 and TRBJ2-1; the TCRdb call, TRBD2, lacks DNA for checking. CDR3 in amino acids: CASSTRTSGWGNEQFF.